The rows below give T cell receptor beta chains drawn from one sample of a study of blood T cells in healthy people across ages. Via MiXCR, TCRdb re-called the 5' RACE reads, giving one row per CDR3 protein. The repertoire consists of 650,000 or so distinct CDR3 sequences, with about 50% occurring once and the leading ten covering approximately 15%. Sequenced material: blood. Receptors originate from a woman older than 75 in good health. The CDR3 runs from the conserved cysteine through the conserved F or W. A D gene is named only where the DNA matches it firmly. Clone size is given for some rows only: seen once, a few or many times, or a class if the clone is expanded.

d_gene: TRBD2
j_gene: TRBJ2-5
abundance: few
v_gene: TRBV4-1
CDR3nt: TGCGCCAGCAGCCAAGAATGGCCTAGCGGCCAAGAGACCCAGTACTTC
CDR3aa: CASSQEWPSGQETQYF

d_gene: .
j_gene: TRBJ1-5
abundance: .
v_gene: TRBV5-6
CDR3nt: TGTGCCAGCAGCTTGGGCGGCAGAGGGGATATGCCCCAGCATTTT
CDR3aa: CASSLGGRGDMPQHF

d_gene: .
j_gene: TRBJ2-7
abundance: .
v_gene: TRBV4-1
CDR3nt: TGCGCCAGCAGCCAAAGGTCCCTATCAGGCTACGAGCAGTACTTC
CDR3aa: CASSQRSLSGYEQYF

d_gene: TRBD2
j_gene: TRBJ2-2
abundance: many
v_gene: TRBV6-6
CDR3nt: TGTGCCAGCAGTATAGCGGGAGTGGGGGAGCTGTTTTTT
CDR3aa: CASSIAGVGELFF

d_gene: .
j_gene: TRBJ2-7
abundance: .
v_gene: TRBV5-1
CDR3nt: TGCGCCAGCAGGGACGGCGGGAACTTCGAGCAGTACTTC
CDR3aa: CASRDGGNFEQYF

d_gene: TRBD2
j_gene: TRBJ2-7
abundance: once
v_gene: TRBV29-1
CDR3nt: TGCAGCGTTGAAGAGCGGGGGAGGCCCTACGAGCAGTACTTC
CDR3aa: CSVEERGRPYEQYF

d_gene: .
j_gene: TRBJ2-5
abundance: few
v_gene: TRBV5-1
CDR3nt: TGCGCCAGCAGCCAAGGAATCGGGGAGACCCAGTACTTC
CDR3aa: CASSQGIGETQYF

d_gene: .
j_gene: TRBJ2-3
abundance: .
v_gene: TRBV29-1
CDR3nt: TGCAGCGTTGCATGGGGGTCGGCGGGTACAGATACGCAGTATTTT
CDR3aa: CSVAWGSAGTDTQYF

d_gene: .
j_gene: TRBJ2-4
abundance: .
v_gene: TRBV19
CDR3nt: TGTGCCAGTAGTACGGGGAGCTTGACTTTAGCCAAAAACATTCAGTACTTC
CDR3aa: CASSTGSLTLAKNIQYF

d_gene: .
j_gene: TRBJ2-2
abundance: .
v_gene: TRBV24-1
CDR3nt: TGTGCCACCAGTGAACTTGACGGACTAATCACCGGGGAGCTGTTTTTT
CDR3aa: CATSELDGLITGELFF

d_gene: .
j_gene: TRBJ2-7
abundance: few
v_gene: TRBV5-1
CDR3nt: TGCGCCAGCAGCTTTAAAGCGCTCTCCTACGAGCAGTACTTC
CDR3aa: CASSFKALSYEQYF

d_gene: .
j_gene: TRBJ2-2
abundance: .
v_gene: TRBV24-1
CDR3nt: TGTGCCACCAGTGATTTCTACCGAGCGAACACCGGGGAGCTGTTTTTT
CDR3aa: CATSDFYRANTGELFF

d_gene: .
j_gene: TRBJ2-7
abundance: many
v_gene: TRBV29-1
CDR3nt: TGCAGCGAAACCCTGTGGGGGTTTTACGAGCAGTACTTC
CDR3aa: CSETLWGFYEQYF

d_gene: .
j_gene: TRBJ2-1
abundance: many
v_gene: TRBV6-5
CDR3nt: TGTGCCAGCAGTTACTCGGCGGGGTCGGGAAATGAGCAGTTCTTC
CDR3aa: CASSYSAGSGNEQFF

d_gene: .
j_gene: TRBJ2-3
abundance: .
v_gene: TRBV4-3
CDR3nt: TGCGCCAGCAGCCAAGATAAAGGCACGCTGGCAGATACGCAGTATTTT
CDR3aa: CASSQDKGTLADTQYF

d_gene: .
j_gene: TRBJ2-7
abundance: many
v_gene: TRBV6-1
CDR3nt: TGTGCCTCCGACGGGGAAGTCTACGAGCAGTACTTC
CDR3aa: CASDGEVYEQYF

d_gene: .
j_gene: TRBJ1-6
abundance: .
v_gene: TRBV30
CDR3nt: TGTGCCGGGAGCCCGATGACCAGGCCCCTCCACTTT
CDR3aa: CAGSPMTRPLHF